What follows are 28 T cell receptor beta chains derived from one specimen sequenced in a study of PD-1 blockade in classical Hodgkin lymphoma. Using immunoSEQ multiplex PCR, the repertoire was profiled, and TCRdb retains in-frame clones only, with some absent. The sample has 25,000 to 30,000 clones; roughly 80% are singletons. The time point here: cycle 4 day 1 (C4D1), after more than 5 weeks of nivolumab. Each and every patient relapsed after autologous stem cell transplantation, and patients got differing brentuximab vedotin exposure. With magnetic negative selection, CD4+ T cells were purified from PBMCs that had been thawed. Sequenced here: CD4+ T cells from blood, sampled before the fourth cycle of nivolumab. The origin of the receptors is a human donor with classical Hodgkin lymphoma.

This sequence joins TRBV6-6 and TRBJ2-7; the D is unclear. V was cut by 0 bases and J by 0 bases, with 12 bases left in between. In germline, CDR1 is MNHNY, CDR2 SVGAGI (reference sequence). CDR3 size: 16 residues. This CDR3 reads CASSYSSAGVSYEQYF. The CDR3 DNA is TGTGCCAGCAGTTACTCGAGTGCTGGGGTCTCCTACGAGCAGTACTTC.

V gene TRBV29-1 combines with J gene TRBJ1-2, with a weak D call TRBD1 (6 bases). Germline CDR1 is SQVTM and CDR2 is ANQGSEA. There are 13 residues in the CDR3. V gave up 4 bases and J gave up 6 bases, with 15 bases separating them. CDR3 amino acids: CSVARQVTDGYTF. CDR3 bases: TGCAGCGTTGCTAGACAGGTCACGGATGGCTACACCTTC.

The CDR3 is CASSLAGTSGVDEQFF. The DNA of the CDR3 is TGCGCCAGCAGCTTGGCCGGGACTAGCGGGGTAGATGAGCAGTTCTTC. The chain employs TRBV5-1 and TRBJ2-1; 13 bases agree with TRBD2. V was clipped by 0 bases and J by 8 bases; unmatched bases: 5. This CDR3 region has 16 residues. CDR1 is SGHRS and CDR2 is YFSETQ in the germline V gene.

This chain connects TRBV28 to TRBJ1-6, with D possibly TRBD1 on 5 matching bases. Germline V gene sequence: CDR1 MDHEN, CDR2 SYDVKM. The CDR3 totals 17 residues. V shed 5 bases and J shed 7 bases, with 21 bases lying between them. CDR3 sequence reads: CASSTLSFKSGNSPLHF. CDR3 DNA: TGTGCCAGCAGTACCCTCTCCTTTAAGTCAGGGAATTCACCCCTCCACTTT.

This clone came up a few times. The chain combines TRBV21-1 with TRBJ1-5. TRBV21-1 is an annotated pseudogene. The CDR3 contains 12 residues. For the CDR3, the DNA is TGTGCCAGCAGCCCGTCGTGTCAGCCCCAGCATTTT. Translating it yields CASSPSCQPQHF.

The chain carries TRBV5-1 and TRBJ1-5; D not resolved. The CDR3 covers 13 residues. Germline loops: CDR1 SGHRS, CDR2 YFSETQ. The V gene lost 3 bases and the J gene lost 8 bases, with 12 bases spanning the gap. The DNA of the CDR3 is TGCGCCAGCAGCTGGGGTGAGGGTAAGCCCCAGCATTTT. Translated: CASSWGEGKPQHF.

This chain uses TRBV2 with TRBJ1-3; tentatively, D is TRBD1 (6 bases). The germline V and J ends were trimmed by 6 bases and 4 bases, with 13 bases remaining between them. CDR3 length equals 14 residues. Germline CDR1 and CDR2: SNHLY and FYNNEI. The CDR3 region is CASRNSDRGNTIYF. CDR3 in DNA: TGTGCCAGCAGGAACAGCGACAGGGGAAACACCATATATTTT. Combining the CDR3 with reference TRBV2 and TRBJ1-3 gives the whole variable domain EPEVTQTPSHQVTQMGQEVILRCVPISNHLYFYWYRQILGQKVEFLVSFYNNEISEKSEIFDDQFSVERPDGSNFTLKIRSTKLEDSAMYFCASRNSDRGNTIYFGEGSWLTVV.

The chain employs TRBV25-1 and TRBJ1-1, with D possibly being TRBD1 (5 bases). Per the germline V gene, CDR1 is MGHDK and CDR2 is SYGVNS. The CDR3 has 15 amino acids. Trimming took off 3 bases at V and 11 bases at J, with 22 bases between the two ends. The CDR3: CASSDDSRRGFLAFF. The CDR3 DNA is TGTGCCAGCAGTGATGACAGCAGGAGAGGGTTCCTCGCTTTCTTT.

CDR3 nucleotides: TGTGCCAGCAGCAAAGGGGGCGCGGGGACTACGGGCTGCGAGCAGTACTTC. It translates to CASSKGGAGTTGCEQYF. The chain links TRBV21-1 to TRBJ2-7; the table's D call, TRBD2, was not checked against the DNA. TRBV21-1 is termed a pseudogene. This CDR3 spans 17 amino acids.

The chain is built from TRBV5-1 and TRBJ2-2; no reliable D call. V was trimmed by 10 bases and J by 1 base, leaving 8 bases between them. The CDR3 covers 12 residues. From germline, CDR1 is SGHRS and CDR2 YFSETQ. CDR3 nucleotides: TGCGCCGGGCGGATGAACACCGGGGAGCTGTTTTTT. Its protein product is CAGRMNTGELFF.

V gene TRBV2 combines with J gene TRBJ1-1; a possible D gene is TRBD1 (6 bases). Germline V gene sequence: CDR1 SNHLY, CDR2 FYNNEI. This CDR3 is 13 amino acids long. The V end lost 6 bases, the J end lost 3 bases, and 11 bases lay between the germline ends. The CDR3 nucleotides are TGTGCCAGCAGGGGACAAGCAGACACTGAAGCTTTCTTT. Its translation is CASRGQADTEAFF.

This clone was detected a few times. The J gene is TRBJ2-3, the V gene TRBV5-1; D is ambiguous. Deletions cut 4 bases from V and 0 bases from J, with 6 bases between. In germline, CDR1 is SGHRS, CDR2 YFSETQ. The length of the CDR3 is 13 residues. The CDR3 sequence: CASSRTSTDTQYF. The CDR3 DNA reads as TGCGCCAGCAGCCGCACTAGCACAGATACGCAGTATTTT.

J is TRBJ1-2 and V is TRBV28; D is undetermined. The CDR3 extends over 15 amino acids. The germline V gene has CDR1 MDHEN and CDR2 SYDVKM. The V and J ends lost 4 bases and 3 bases respectively, with 15 bases between them. For the CDR3, the DNA is TGTGCCAGCAGTTCTGTCGGATTACCTGACTATGGCTACACCTTC. Translated: CASSSVGLPDYGYTF.

This chain joins TRBV28 and TRBJ1-1, with D tentatively TRBD1 (5 bases). CDR1 MDHEN and CDR2 SYDVKM come from the germline V gene. Trimming removed 6 bases from V and 2 bases from J, with 10 bases in between. The CDR3 sequence is 13 residues long. This CDR3 is CASRTTANTEAFF. The CDR3 DNA reads as TGTGCCAGCAGGACGACAGCTAACACTGAAGCTTTCTTT.

The chain is built from TRBV5-1 and TRBJ1-5, with 11 bases fitting TRBD1. CDR1 and CDR2 (germline): SGHRS, YFSETQ. CDR3 length: 19 amino acids. V shed 3 bases, J shed 2 bases, and the junction held 13 bases outside the gene matches. The CDR3 is CASSYGPGQGAKGNQPQHF. In nucleotides, the CDR3 is TGCGCCAGCAGCTACGGGCCCGGACAGGGGGCGAAAGGCAATCAGCCCCAGCATTTT.

The chain has TRBV10-3 and TRBJ1-1, with D perhaps matching TRBD1 (5 bases). CDR1 and CDR2 from the germline V gene are ENHRY and SYGVKD. The CDR3 is made up of 15 amino acids. Trimming removed 6 bases from V and 6 bases from J, with 20 bases in between. For the CDR3, the DNA is TGTGCCATCAGAGAAAGGGAAAGCGTGGGGGCTGAAGCTTTCTTT. It is translated as CAIRERESVGAEAFF.

This clone has more than one count but fewer than ten. The chain is built from TRBV5-1 and TRBJ2-7; 9 bases fit TRBD1. V lost 4 bases, J lost 6 bases, and 2 bases stayed unmatched. Germline V gene sequence: CDR1 SGHRS, CDR2 YFSETQ. The CDR3 is made up of 12 amino acids. Here the CDR3 reads CASSKGQGEQYF. The CDR3 DNA reads TGCGCCAGCAGCAAGGGACAGGGCGAGCAGTACTTC.

This chain uses TRBV7-8 with TRBJ1-5; D is perhaps TRBD1 (5 bases). CDR3 length: 14 amino acids. V was clipped by 3 bases and J by 4 bases, with 10 bases between them. Per germline, CDR1 SGHVS and CDR2 FQNEAQ. The CDR3 is CASSFRQRNQPQHF. CDR3 coding DNA: TGTGCCAGCAGCTTTAGACAGAGAAATCAGCCCCAGCATTTT.

This clone has only one observation. The chain is built from TRBV30 and TRBJ1-3; D unclear. Germline V gene sequence: CDR1 GTSNPN, CDR2 SVGIG (reference sequence). This CDR3 is 17 amino acids long. The V end was cut by 4 bases, the J end by 0 bases, with 19 bases between. CDR3 loop: CAWTTFGPPFSGNTIYF. CDR3 sequence (DNA): TGTGCCTGGACCACCTTCGGACCCCCATTCTCTGGAAACACCATATATTTT.

The chain couples TRBV6-1 to TRBJ2-1, with no clear D. V was shortened by 5 bases and J by 5 bases, with 16 bases between the two germline ends. The CDR3 is 15 amino acids. Germline-derived CDR1 and CDR2 are MNHNS and SASEGT. DNA of the CDR3: TGTGCCAGCAGTTTTAGTTCCTTTGGGGACAATGAGCAGTTCTTC. Translating gives CASSFSSFGDNEQFF.

This chain joins TRBV5-1 and TRBJ2-7; 8 nucleotides align to TRBD1. Germline loops: CDR1 SGHRS, CDR2 YFSETQ. After removal of 6 bases from V and 2 bases from J, the junction contained 7 bases not matched to a gene. The CDR3 runs 14 residues. CDR3 nucleotides: TGCGCCAGCACCCGACAGGGGACAACCTACGAGCAGTACTTC. Its translation: CASTRQGTTYEQYF.

The chain combines TRBV5-1 with TRBJ2-2, with D uncertain. The CDR3 runs 16 residues. V was cut by 1 base and J by 1 base, with 11 bases left in between. Germline loops: CDR1 SGHRS, CDR2 YFSETQ. CDR3 in amino acids: CASSLFVGGNTGELFF. CDR3 DNA sequence: TGCGCCAGCAGCTTGTTTGTGGGCGGGAACACCGGGGAGCTGTTTTTT.

The chain joins TRBV28 to TRBJ2-2, with D possibly being TRBD1 or TRBD2 (6 bases each). The V end was cut by 3 bases, the J end by 1 base, with 9 bases between. This CDR3 has 15 residues. Germline V CDR1 and CDR2: MDHEN, SYDVKM. CDR3 residues: CASSFEGGNTGELFF. The DNA of the CDR3 is TGTGCCAGCAGTTTCGAGGGGGGGAACACCGGGGAGCTGTTTTTT.

Here the CDR3 DNA reads TGTGCCAGCAGCTTAGCCGGGACTAGCGGGGTGACAGATACGCAGTATTTT. It is translated as CASSLAGTSGVTDTQYF. This chain connects TRBV5-6 to TRBJ2-3, with 13 bases identical to TRBD2. Germline CDR1 reads SGHDT; CDR2 reads YYEEEE. Trimming took 2 bases from V and 3 from J; bases not matched to a gene: 6. The CDR3 contains 17 residues.

The rearrangement uses TRBV2 and TRBJ1-2, with 9 bases matching TRBD1. The CDR3 is made up of 13 amino acids. Germline V CDR1 and CDR2: SNHLY, FYNNEI. J gave up 4 bases and V 6 bases, and 3 bases lay outside the gene matches. The CDR3 DNA follows: TGTGCCAGCAGGGGACAGGGCATCTATGGCTACACCTTC. Amino acid sequence: CASRGQGIYGYTF.

The chain employs TRBV6-6 and TRBJ2-7; D perhaps matches TRBD1 (6 bases). The length of the CDR3 is 14 residues. Germline V gene sequence: CDR1 MNHNY, CDR2 SVGAGI (reference sequence). Trimming took 2 bases from V and 0 from J, leaving 8 bases between them. CDR3 in amino acids: CASSYPDSSYEQYF. The CDR3 nucleotides are TGTGCCAGCAGTTACCCGGACAGCTCCTACGAGCAGTACTTC.

The chain is built from TRBV5-1 and TRBJ1-1; 12 bases align to TRBD1. The CDR3 loop spans 16 amino acids. The germline gives CDR1 SGHRS, CDR2 YFSETQ. Trimming cost V 0 bases and J 5 bases; bases outside gene matches: 5. Here the CDR3 DNA reads TGCGCCAGCAGCTTGGTCGGGACAGGGGGCGTTACTGAAGCTTTCTTT. This codes for CASSLVGTGGVTEAFF.

The chain uses TRBV9 and TRBJ2-6; the D call may be TRBD1 or TRBD2 (6 bases each). The CDR3 runs to 20 residues. From germline, CDR1 is SGDLS and CDR2 YYNGEE. V lost 0 bases, J lost 0 bases, and 19 bases lay in between. CDR3 bases: TGTGCCAGCAGCGTAGGTCCCCGTGGGGGGCTAAACTCTGGGGCCAACGTCCTGACTTTC. Translation: CASSVGPRGGLNSGANVLTF.